This TCR beta chain emerged from a study of brain T cells in children with intractable seizures. This clone occurred a few times. Its cognate antigen is unknown. CDR3 size: 14 residues. Unmatched junction bases numbered 0, after V lost 3 bases and J lost 0 bases. In germline, CDR1 is SEHNR, CDR2 FQNEAQ (reference sequence). Surgery cases with the highest brain T cell transcript signatures were chosen for sequencing. Patients received at least one anti-epileptic drug before surgery. Study results and caveats: Only CDR3 sequence similarity suggested viral specificity, without known HCMV serostatus. Clones missing pre-surgery may reflect undersampling of that blood sample.

Sequenced by immunoSEQ multiplex PCR; TCRdb stores in-frame clones only, minus some. The top ten hold about 4% of the sample, which has 110,000 or so clones, 85% to 95% seen once. This clonotype was obtained from a boy under two years old with hemimegalencephaly and intractable seizures. This specimen was peripheral blood, taken at surgery. The chain combines TRBV7-9 with TRBJ2-7, with TRBD2 matching 9 bases. The CDR3 DNA reads TGTGCCAGCAGCTTTAGCGGGAGCTCCTACGAGCAGTACTTC. It is translated as CASSFSGSSYEQYF.